One sample yielded the 25 T cell receptor beta chains listed below, sequenced in a study of T cells in localized non-small cell lung cancer. Data came from immunoSEQ multiplex PCR; TCRdb stores just in-frame clones and leaves some out. The repertoire holds 60,000 to 75,000 clones, around 81% seen once, with around 4.7% in the top ten. Sequenced material: PBMCs, taken before any cancer treatment. All receptors derive from a man aged 35-75 years with stage II lung adenocarcinoma.

The chain employs TRBV18 and TRBJ2-2, with D uncertain. Deletions cut 3 bases from V and 7 bases from J, with 3 bases between. The CDR3 extends over 11 amino acids. Germline V gives CDR1 KGHSH, CDR2 LQKENI. CDR3 loop: CASSPGGELFF. CDR3 in DNA: TGTGCCAGCTCACCCGGCGGGGAGCTGTTTTTT.

The chain couples TRBV7-2 to TRBJ1-1; no clear D. Germline CDR1 reads SGHTA; CDR2 reads FQGNSA. The CDR3 runs 13 residues. V gave up 3 bases and J gave up 4 bases, with 9 bases separating them. The chain's CDR3 is CASSFGLGTEAFF. The CDR3, as DNA: TGTGCCAGCAGCTTTGGACTGGGCACTGAAGCTTTCTTT. Using reference TRBV7-2 and TRBJ1-1 for the parts outside the CDR3, the full variable domain is GAGVSQSPSNKVTEKGKDVELRCDPISGHTALYWYRQSLGQGLEFLIYFQGNSAPDKSGLPSDRFSAERTGGSVSTLTIQRTQQEDSAVYLCASSFGLGTEAFFGQGTRLTVV.

The chain couples TRBV6-6 to TRBJ2-5, with 7 bases lining up with TRBD2. V lost 2 bases to trimming and J lost 4 bases; unmatched junction nucleotides: 7. Germline CDR1 and CDR2: MNHNY and SVGAGI (reference sequence). CDR3 length: 15 amino acids. As DNA, the CDR3 is TGTGCCAGCAGTTACGCGCAGGGAGGGCGAGAGACCCAGTACTTC. Translation: CASSYAQGGRETQYF.

This clone came up a few times. CDR3 loop: CAISESASSTDTQYF. The CDR3 bases are TGTGCCATCAGTGAGTCCGCTTCTAGCACAGATACGCAGTATTTT. V usage is TRBV10-3 and J usage is TRBJ2-3; no clear D. This CDR3 comprises 15 residues. Looked up from germline, CDR1 is ENHRY and CDR2 is SYGVKD. The V end was cut by 0 bases, the J end by 0 bases, with 7 bases between.

This clone has only a few counts. The chain has TRBV30 and TRBJ1-2; 9 positions match TRBD1. This CDR3 has 14 residues. Germline CDR1 reads GTSNPN; CDR2 reads SVGIG (reference sequence). J gave up 3 bases and V 8 bases, and 10 bases lay outside the gene matches. DNA for the CDR3: TGTGCCGGCCGGGACAGGGTTTTGGACTATGGCTACACCTTC. This gives the protein CAGRDRVLDYGYTF.

The chain is built from TRBV10-1 and TRBJ2-3; 9 positions agree with TRBD2. The CDR3 is made up of 15 amino acids. Germline-derived CDR1 and CDR2 are WNHNN and SYGVQD (reference sequence). The ends lost 5 bases at V and 0 bases at J; junction bases unmatched: 3. The CDR3 bases are TGCGCCAGCAGTAGCGCGGGAGGGAGCACAGATACGCAGTATTTT. Translating it yields CASSSAGGSTDTQYF.

In this sample, this clone turned up once. The V call is TRBV5-1, the J call TRBJ2-5; 8 bases agree with TRBD2. There are 16 residues in the CDR3. Germline trimming cut 4 bases from V and 1 base from J; bases unmatched to any gene: 9. Germline loops: CDR1 SGHRS, CDR2 YFSETQ. CDR3: CASSRDGGTSQETQYF. CDR3 coding DNA: TGCGCCAGCAGCCGGGATGGAGGGACTAGCCAAGAGACCCAGTACTTC.

V gene TRBV29-1 combines with J gene TRBJ1-1; D remains ambiguous. The CDR3 covers 16 residues. With 0 bases removed from V and 1 base from J, the gap between germline ends came to 15 bases. Germline V gene sequence: CDR1 SQVTM, CDR2 ANQGSEA. The CDR3: CSVEEGFNEENTEAFF. DNA for the CDR3: TGCAGCGTTGAAGAGGGGTTCAACGAGGAGAACACTGAAGCTTTCTTT. The full variable domain, rest sourced from reference TRBV29-1 and TRBJ1-1, is SAVISQKPSRDICQRGTSLTIQCQVDSQVTMMFWYRQQPGQSLTLIATANQGSEATYESGFVIDKFPISRPNLTFSTLTVSNMSPEDSSIYLCSVEEGFNEENTEAFFGQGTRLTVV.

The rearrangement joins TRBV2 to TRBJ2-3; D might be TRBD1 or TRBD2, each matching 5 bases. Per germline, CDR1 SNHLY and CDR2 FYNNEI. Deletions cut 8 bases from V and 3 bases from J, with 21 bases between. This CDR3 region has 16 residues. CDR3 residues: CASRGIFGAQTDTQYF. CDR3 DNA: TGTGCCAGCCGGGGTATTTTCGGGGCACAGACAGATACGCAGTATTTT.

The chain has TRBV13 and TRBJ1-5; a weak D match, TRBD1 (5 bases). Trimming took 5 bases from V and 2 from J, leaving 10 bases between them. CDR1 and CDR2 (germline): PRHDT, FYEKMQ (reference sequence). The CDR3 sequence is 14 residues long. CDR3 sequence: CASSVRGGNQPQHF. CDR3 DNA sequence: TGTGCCAGCAGCGTCCGGGGGGGCAATCAGCCCCAGCATTTT.

CDR3 nucleotide sequence: TGCGCCAGCAGCCAAGACCGGACAGGGAGCTTCTCTGGGGCCAACGTCCTGACTTTC. Amino acid sequence: CASSQDRTGSFSGANVLTF. The chain carries TRBV4-3 and TRBJ2-6, with TRBD1 matching 8 bases. The CDR3 length is 19 residues. Trimming cost V 0 bases and J 0 bases; bases outside gene matches: 7. CDR1 is LGHNA and CDR2 is YSLEER in the germline V gene.

In this sample, this clone turned up once. This chain connects TRBV5-1 to TRBJ1-1; tentatively, D is TRBD1 (5 bases). Trimming took 5 bases from V and 0 from J, leaving 8 bases between them. There are 13 residues in the CDR3. Per germline, CDR1 SGHRS and CDR2 YFSETQ. As DNA, the CDR3 is TGCGCCAGCAGGGGACGGCTGAACACTGAAGCTTTCTTT. This encodes CASRGRLNTEAFF.

The genes are TRBV4-2 and TRBJ2-7; no firm D call. The CDR3 is made up of 14 amino acids. The ends were cut back, 0 bases at V and 0 bases at J, with 6 bases in the middle. Germline V gives CDR1 LGHNA, CDR2 YNFKEQ. CDR3: CASSQEANSYEQYF. The DNA for the CDR3 is TGTGCCAGCAGCCAAGAGGCTAACTCCTACGAGCAGTACTTC.

The J gene is TRBJ1-1, the V gene TRBV25-1; D is ambiguous. V dropped 6 bases and J dropped 0 bases, with 5 bases sitting between them. Germline-derived CDR1 and CDR2 are MGHDK and SYGVNS. The CDR3 consists of 12 residues. The CDR3 loop is CASSTVNTEAFF. CDR3 in DNA: TGTGCCAGCAGCACAGTGAACACTGAAGCTTTCTTT.

This chain uses TRBV25-1 with TRBJ1-4; tentative D call: TRBD1 (5 bases). Germline loops: CDR1 MGHDK, CDR2 SYGVNS. This CDR3 is 13 amino acids long. The V and J ends lost 4 bases and 3 bases respectively, with 6 bases between them. The CDR3 sequence: CASSAGPNEKLFF. CDR3 DNA: TGTGCCAGCAGTGCAGGGCCTAATGAAAAACTGTTTTTT.

The chain recombines TRBV25-1 with TRBJ1-2; 7 bases line up with TRBD1. V shed 5 bases, J shed 8 bases, and the junction held 20 bases outside the gene matches. This CDR3 contains 17 residues. Germline-derived CDR1 and CDR2 are MGHDK and SYGVNS. CDR3 sequence: CASSPRDSSLPRMGYTF. CDR3 DNA sequence: TGTGCCAGCAGTCCCCGGGACAGCTCCCTGCCTAGGATGGGCTACACCTTC.

The chain combines TRBV30 with TRBJ2-7, with D possibly TRBD2 on 7 matching bases. The CDR3 covers 14 residues. V was shortened by 3 bases and J by 2 bases, with 14 bases between the two germline ends. CDR1 and CDR2 from the germline V gene are GTSNPN and SVGIG (reference sequence). CDR3 nucleotides: TGTGCCTGGAGCTACAGGGCGGGGGCCTACGAGCAGTACTTC. As protein: CAWSYRAGAYEQYF.

This clone came up once. This chain connects TRBV9 to TRBJ2-7; TRBD1 aligns across 7 bases. CDR3 length equals 13 residues. Looked up from germline, CDR1 is SGDLS and CDR2 is YYNGEE. Trimming cost V 4 bases and J 2 bases; bases outside gene matches: 3. In DNA, the CDR3 is TGTGCCAGCAGCCGACAGGGAGCCTACGAGCAGTACTTC. Amino acids: CASSRQGAYEQYF.

The CDR3 DNA follows: TGTGCCTGGAGTGGCGACAGGGAGAAAGCTTTCTTT. Translated: CAWSGDREKAFF. This chain connects TRBV30 to TRBJ1-1; the match to TRBD1 covers 7 bases. This CDR3 spans 12 amino acids. Germline V lookup: CDR1 GTSNPN, CDR2 SVGIG (reference sequence). Trimming removed 1 base from V and 9 bases from J; junction bases left unmatched: 5. Using reference TRBV30 and TRBJ1-1 for the parts outside the CDR3, the full variable domain is SQTIHQWPATLVQPVGSPLSLECTVEGTSNPNLYWYRQAAGRGLQLLFYSVGIGQISSEVPQNLSASRPQDRQFILSSKKLLLSDSGFYLCAWSGDREKAFFGQGTRLTVV.

This clone has more than one count but fewer than ten. The chain is built from TRBV30 and TRBJ1-4; D not resolved. Trimming pared 6 bases from V and 8 bases from J, leaving 13 bases between. Germline V lookup: CDR1 GTSNPN, CDR2 SVGIG (reference sequence). CDR3 length: 12 residues. Written as DNA, the CDR3 is TGTGCCTGTCGACACTCGACAGAAAAACTGTTTTTT. Translated: CACRHSTEKLFF. Variable domain in full (rest from reference TRBV30 and TRBJ1-4): SQTIHQWPATLVQPVGSPLSLECTVEGTSNPNLYWYRQAAGRGLQLLFYSVGIGQISSEVPQNLSASRPQDRQFILSSKKLLLSDSGFYLCACRHSTEKLFFGSGTQLSVL.

The rearrangement uses TRBV6-6 and TRBJ1-2, with D perhaps TRBD1 (6 bases). Germline V gene data show CDR1 as MNHNY and CDR2 as SVGAGI (reference sequence). CDR3 length equals 14 residues. With 7 bases removed from V and 8 bases from J, the gap between germline ends came to 20 bases. In DNA, the CDR3 is TGTGCCAGCATTGGTGGGGGGCTGAAAGGAGGCTACACCTTC. Its protein is CASIGGGLKGGYTF.

V is TRBV19 and J is TRBJ1-5; no firm D call. Germline V gene sequence: CDR1 LNHDA, CDR2 SQIVND (reference sequence). V was cut by 5 bases and J by 3 bases, with 11 bases left in between. This CDR3 has 14 amino acids. The CDR3 region has the DNA TGTGCCAGTAGTCCGGACGGCTTCAATCAGCCCCAGCATTTT. Translation: CASSPDGFNQPQHF.

The V and J genes are TRBV5-6 and TRBJ1-2; D is unclear. Trimming pared 2 bases from V and 7 bases from J, leaving 9 bases between. The germline V gene has CDR1 SGHDT and CDR2 YYEEEE. CDR3 length equals 12 residues. CDR3 sequence reads: CASSLGVGGYTF. The CDR3 bases are TGTGCCAGCAGCTTAGGAGTAGGTGGCTACACCTTC.

The chain joins TRBV4-2 to TRBJ2-3, with D perhaps matching TRBD1 (6 bases). The CDR3 has 17 residues. Per the germline V gene, CDR1 is LGHNA and CDR2 is YNFKEQ. Trimming removed 5 bases from V and 0 bases from J, with 18 bases in between. As DNA, the CDR3 is TGTGCCAGCAGCTCGAGGGGAACAGGGATTAGCACAGATACGCAGTATTTT. It yields the protein CASSSRGTGISTDTQYF.

This chain connects TRBV30 to TRBJ2-3; D is possibly TRBD1 (6 bases). Germline V gene data show CDR1 as GTSNPN and CDR2 as SVGIG (reference sequence). Trimming left V 3 bases short and J 0 bases short, with 13 bases between. This CDR3 spans 15 amino acids. The CDR3 bases are TGTGCCTGGAGCAGGGGCCAGCGGAGCACAGATACGCAGTATTTT. This gives the protein CAWSRGQRSTDTQYF.